The following is a TCR beta chain sequence with its context. The antigen is unknown. The germline gives CDR1 SGHTA, CDR2 FQGNSA. V lost 3 bases, J lost 7 bases, and 13 bases lay in between. The length of the CDR3 is 14 residues. The data belong to a study of cytomegalovirus exposure and HLA in healthy donors. Overall study findings and caveats: For most TCR beta V segments, an earlier analysis put the productive rate at about 87% or about 30% of the time.

The PCR employed 60 Vbeta primers together with 13 Jbeta primers. Sequencing was performed with immunoSEQ multiplex PCR; in TCRdb, only in-frame clones are kept and a portion is missing. Of over 100,000 clones in the sample, roughly 80% are singletons; the top ten hold 7.3%. Specimen: PBMCs. This chain links TRBV7-2 with TRBJ1-5; the D gene is possibly TRBD1 (5 bases). The clonotype originates from a male donor in good health and CMV-seronegative. Written as DNA, the CDR3 is TGTGCCAGCAGCTTTGACGGGGGGAACCAGCCCCAGCATTTT. Translating gives CASSFDGGNQPQHF.